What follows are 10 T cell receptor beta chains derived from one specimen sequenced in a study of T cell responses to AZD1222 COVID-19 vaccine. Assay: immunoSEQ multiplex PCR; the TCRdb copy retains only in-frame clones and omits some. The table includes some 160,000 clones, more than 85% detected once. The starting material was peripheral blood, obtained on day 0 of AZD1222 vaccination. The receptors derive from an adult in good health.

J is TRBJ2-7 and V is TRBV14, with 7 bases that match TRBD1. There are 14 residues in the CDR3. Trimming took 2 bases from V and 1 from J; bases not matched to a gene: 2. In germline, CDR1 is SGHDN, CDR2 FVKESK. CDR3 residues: CASSQRQGSYEQYF. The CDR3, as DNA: TGTGCCAGCAGCCAACGACAGGGTTCCTACGAGCAGTACTTC.

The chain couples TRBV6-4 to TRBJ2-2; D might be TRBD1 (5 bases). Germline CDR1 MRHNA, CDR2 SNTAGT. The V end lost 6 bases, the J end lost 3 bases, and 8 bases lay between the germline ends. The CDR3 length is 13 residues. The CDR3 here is CASRIRDTGELFF. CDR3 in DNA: TGTGCCAGCAGGATCAGGGACACCGGGGAGCTGTTTTTT.

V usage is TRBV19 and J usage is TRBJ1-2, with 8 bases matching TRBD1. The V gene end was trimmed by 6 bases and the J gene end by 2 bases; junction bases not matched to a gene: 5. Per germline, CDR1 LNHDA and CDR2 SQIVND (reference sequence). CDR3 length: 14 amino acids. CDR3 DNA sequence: TGTGCCAGTAGGGCGACAGGGGTAAACTATGGCTACACCTTC. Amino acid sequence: CASRATGVNYGYTF.

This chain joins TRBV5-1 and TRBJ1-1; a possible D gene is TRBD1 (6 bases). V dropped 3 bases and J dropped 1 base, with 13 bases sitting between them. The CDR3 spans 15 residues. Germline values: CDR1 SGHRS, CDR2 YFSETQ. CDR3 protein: CASSYTGQENTEAFF. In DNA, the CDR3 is TGCGCCAGCAGCTACACAGGGCAGGAGAACACTGAAGCTTTCTTT.

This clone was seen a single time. Written as DNA, the CDR3 is TGTGCCAGCAGCTCGGCGGACAGGGGCAATGAGCAGTTCTTC. It is translated as CASSSADRGNEQFF. The genes are TRBV5-4 and TRBJ2-1, with 9 nucleotides matching TRBD1. J was trimmed by 6 bases and V by 3 bases; bases with no gene match: 4. Germline values: CDR1 SGHNT, CDR2 YYREEE (reference sequence). The CDR3 spans 14 residues.

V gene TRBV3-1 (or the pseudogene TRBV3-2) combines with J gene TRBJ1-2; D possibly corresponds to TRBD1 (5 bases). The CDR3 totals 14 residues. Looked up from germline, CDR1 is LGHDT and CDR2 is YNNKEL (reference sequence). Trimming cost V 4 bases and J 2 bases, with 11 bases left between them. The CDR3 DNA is TGTGCCAGCAGCCGCCTCGAGGGGAACTATGGCTACACCTTC. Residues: CASSRLEGNYGYTF.

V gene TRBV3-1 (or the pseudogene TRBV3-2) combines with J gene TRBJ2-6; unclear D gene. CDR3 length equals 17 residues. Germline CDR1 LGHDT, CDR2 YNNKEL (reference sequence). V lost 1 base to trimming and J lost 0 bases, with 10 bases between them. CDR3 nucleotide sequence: TGTGCCAGCAGCCAAGGGCTACAGAACTCTGGGGCCAACGTCCTGACTTTC. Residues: CASSQGLQNSGANVLTF.

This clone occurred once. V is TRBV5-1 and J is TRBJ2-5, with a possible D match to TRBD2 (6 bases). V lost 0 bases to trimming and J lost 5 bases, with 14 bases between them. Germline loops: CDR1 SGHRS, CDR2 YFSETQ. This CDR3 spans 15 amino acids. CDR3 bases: TGCGCCAGCAGCTTGGCCGGCCAGGGAGGTGAGACCCAGTACTTC. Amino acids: CASSLAGQGGETQYF.

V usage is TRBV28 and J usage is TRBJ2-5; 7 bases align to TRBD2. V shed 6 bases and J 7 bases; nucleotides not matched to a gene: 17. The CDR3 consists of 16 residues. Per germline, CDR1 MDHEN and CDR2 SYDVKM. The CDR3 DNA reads TGTGCCAGCAGCCACGTAGGTCTAGCGGACTTAGGGACCCAGTACTTC. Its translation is CASSHVGLADLGTQYF.

CDR3 sequence: CASSLRTSGHEQYF. DNA for the CDR3: TGTGCCAGCAGCCTTCGGACTAGCGGTCACGAGCAGTACTTC. The chain joins TRBV28 to TRBJ2-7; TRBD2 aligns across 10 bases. CDR3 length equals 14 residues. Germline CDR1 and CDR2: MDHEN and SYDVKM. The V and J ends lost 6 bases and 5 bases, in that order; junction bases with no gene match: 7. The full variable domain, completed using reference TRBV28 and TRBJ2-7, is DVKVTQSSRYLVKRTGEKVFLECVQDMDHENMFWYRQDPGLGLRLIYFSYDVKMKEKGDIPEGYSVSREKKERFSLILESASTNQTSMYLCASSLRTSGHEQYFGPGTRLTVT.